These 20 T cell receptor beta chains came from one sample sequenced in a study of PD-1 blockade in classical Hodgkin lymphoma. The time point denotes: cycle 4 day 1 (C4D1), after more than five weeks of nivolumab. Each patient's relapse followed autologous stem cell transplantation, and brentuximab vedotin exposure varied. Some clones are missing from TCRdb's copy, which holds only in-frame ones; the method was immunoSEQ multiplex PCR. The sample carries about 41,000 clones, 60% to 80% recorded once. Sequences were derived from peripheral blood mononuclear cells (PBMCs), sampled before the fourth cycle of nivolumab. The source of these receptors is a human donor with classical Hodgkin lymphoma.

The chain is built from TRBV19 and TRBJ1-2; 8 bases are shared with TRBD1. The CDR3 runs to 16 residues. In germline, CDR1 is LNHDA, CDR2 SQIVND (reference sequence). The V gene end was trimmed by 9 bases and the J gene end by 8 bases; junction bases not matched to a gene: 20. DNA for the CDR3: TGTGCCAGCAAACCGACTCCAGGGGGCGCTTTGGAAGGCTACACCTTC. Protein product: CASKPTPGGALEGYTF.

The rearrangement links TRBV15 to TRBJ2-2; D not certain. The CDR3 totals 13 residues. Germline V CDR1 and CDR2: LNHNV, YYDKDF (reference sequence). The V and J ends lost 4 bases and 3 bases respectively, with 6 bases between them. Written as DNA, the CDR3 is TGTGCCACCAGCAACCGGGACACCGGGGAGCTGTTTTTT. It codes for CATSNRDTGELFF. The full variable domain, rest sourced from reference TRBV15 and TRBJ2-2, is DAMVIQNPRYQVTQFGKPVTLSCSQTLNHNVMYWYQQKSSQAPKLLFHYYDKDFNNEADTPDNFQSRRPNTSFCFLDIRSPGLGDTAMYLCATSNRDTGELFFGEGSRLTVL.

This chain links TRBV5-1 with TRBJ2-7, with TRBD1 identical over 8 bases. The CDR3 has 12 residues. The germline CDR1 and CDR2 sequences are SGHRS and YFSETQ. Losses at the gene ends were 3 bases for V and 6 bases for J; bases not matched to a gene: 2. CDR3 coding DNA: TGCGCCAGCAGCTCCCAGGGGGCCGAGCAGTACTTC. Its translation is CASSSQGAEQYF.

The chain recombines TRBV7-8 with TRBJ1-5, with 7 nucleotides matching TRBD1. The CDR3 is 15 amino acids. Per germline, CDR1 SGHVS and CDR2 FQNEAQ. Germline trimming cut 5 bases from V and 3 bases from J; bases unmatched to any gene: 7. CDR3 DNA: TGTGCCAGCAGCCGAGACAGGGCCCACAATCAGCCCCAGCATTTT. It encodes CASSRDRAHNQPQHF. Looking up the rest from reference TRBV7-8 and TRBJ1-5 gives the full variable domain: GAGVSQSPRYKVAKRGQDVALRCDPISGHVSLFWYQQALGQGPEFLTYFQNEAQLDKSGLPSDRFFAERPEGSVSTLKIQRTQQEDSAVYLCASSRDRAHNQPQHFGDGTRLSIL.

The chain is built from TRBV7-8 and TRBJ2-5; D is unresolved. The length of the CDR3 is 16 residues. Looked up from germline, CDR1 is SGHVS and CDR2 is FQNEAQ. The V gene lost 1 base and the J gene lost 5 bases, with 17 bases spanning the gap. The CDR3 region is CASSLEVAQTRETQYF. The CDR3, as DNA: TGTGCCAGCAGCTTAGAGGTAGCCCAGACGCGGGAGACCCAGTACTTC.

The sample holds a few counts of this clone. The chain carries TRBV5-4 and TRBJ2-7; D is tentatively TRBD1 or TRBD2 (5 bases each). The germline V gene has CDR1 SGHNT and CDR2 YYREEE (reference sequence). V lost 3 bases to trimming and J lost 3 bases, with 16 bases between them. This CDR3 is 15 amino acids long. CDR3 sequence (DNA): TGTGCCAGCAGCTGGGCAGGGAGAGGGCACTACGAGCAGTACTTC. As protein: CASSWAGRGHYEQYF.

This clone was picked up a small number of times. This chain uses TRBV6-5 with TRBJ1-2, with no clear D. V was shortened by 2 bases and J by 2 bases, with 9 bases between the two germline ends. The germline gives CDR1 MNHEY, CDR2 SVGAGI. CDR3 size: 14 residues. This CDR3 is CASSYIPDNYGYTF. Written as DNA, the CDR3 is TGTGCCAGCAGTTACATTCCGGACAACTATGGCTACACCTTC.

The V gene is TRBV11-2, the J gene TRBJ1-1; no clear D gene. This CDR3 has 15 amino acids. CDR1 and CDR2 from the germline V gene are SGHAT and FQNNGV. Trimming cost V 1 base and J 1 base, with 10 bases left between them. DNA for the CDR3: TGTGCCAGCAGCTTAGTCGGGGATTGGAACACTGAAGCTTTCTTT. Translation: CASSLVGDWNTEAFF.

The V and J genes are TRBV6-1 and TRBJ2-7, with unresolved D. The CDR3 length is 13 residues. The V end was cut by 5 bases, the J end by 2 bases, with 10 bases between. CDR1 and CDR2 from the germline V gene are MNHNS and SASEGT. CDR3 coding DNA: TGTGCCAGCAGTTATCCCCCCCCCTACGAGCAGTACTTC. It yields the protein CASSYPPPYEQYF.

This clone was counted only a few times. The chain couples TRBV7-9 to TRBJ1-6; TRBD1 matches at 9 bases. This CDR3 comprises 14 residues. Unmatched junction bases numbered 4, after V lost 5 bases and J lost 8 bases. Per germline, CDR1 SEHNR and CDR2 FQNEAQ (reference sequence). The CDR3 DNA reads TGTGCCAGCAGCCAGACAGGGGGGGATTCACCCCTCCACTTT. Translating gives CASSQTGGDSPLHF.

In this sample, this clone turned up a few times. The CDR3 DNA reads as TGTGCCAGCAGCCCCGACACCTACGAGCAGTACTTC. It yields the protein CASSPDTYEQYF. The rearrangement uses TRBV7-8 and TRBJ2-7; D ambiguous. Trimming cost V 5 bases and J 2 bases, with 7 bases left between them. This CDR3 comprises 12 residues. Germline V gene data show CDR1 as SGHVS and CDR2 as FQNEAQ.

As concerns this clone: The same CDR3 is also encoded by other DNA sequences in this sample. This chain's CDR3 is CASSYSGNIQYF. The CDR3 region has the DNA TGTGCCAGCAGTTACTCAGGAAATATTCAGTACTTC. This chain joins TRBV6-5 and TRBJ2-4; D not resolved. There are 12 residues in the CDR3. CDR1 and CDR2 from the germline V gene are MNHEY and SVGAGI. Trimming took 0 bases from V and 10 from J, leaving 7 bases between them.

This clone was found many times. The V call is TRBV7-6, the J call TRBJ2-3; 9 bases fit TRBD2. This CDR3 comprises 16 residues. Germline CDR1 reads SGHVS; CDR2 reads FNYEAQ. V was pared by 2 bases and J by 0 bases, with 3 bases of the junction left unmatched. CDR3 DNA: TGTGCCAGCAGCTTAACTACTAGCGGGAGCACAGATACGCAGTATTTT. Translating it yields CASSLTTSGSTDTQYF. The whole variable domain, remainder taken from reference TRBV7-6 and TRBJ2-3, is GAGVSQSPRYKVTKRGQDVALRCDPISGHVSLYWYRQALGQGPEFLTYFNYEAQQDKSGLPNDRFSAERPEGSISTLTIQRTEQRDSAMYRCASSLTTSGSTDTQYFGPGTRLTVL.

This clone has a handful of counts. This rearrangement joins TRBV7-9 to TRBJ1-4; no clear D. Trimming pared 2 bases from V and 2 bases from J, leaving 3 bases between. The length of the CDR3 is 13 residues. Germline V gene lookup returns CDR1 SEHNR and CDR2 FQNEAQ (reference sequence). CDR3 region: CASSLTTNEKLFF. Here the CDR3 DNA reads TGTGCCAGCAGCTTAACCACTAATGAAAAACTGTTTTTT. The full variable domain, with the rest looked up from reference TRBV7-9 and TRBJ1-4, is DTGVSQNPRHKITKRGQNVTFRCDPISEHNRLYWYRQTLGQGPEFLTYFQNEAQLEKSRLLSDRFSAERPKGSFSTLEIQRTEQGDSAMYLCASSLTTNEKLFFGSGTQLSVL.

J is TRBJ1-1 and V is TRBV9, with 7 bases matching TRBD1. The CDR3 has 14 residues. In germline, CDR1 is SGDLS, CDR2 YYNGEE. Trimming removed 3 bases from V and 4 bases from J; junction bases left unmatched: 6. The DNA of the CDR3 is TGTGCCAGCAGCGGACCGACAGGGAGCACTGAAGCTTTCTTT. This sequence encodes CASSGPTGSTEAFF. Full variable domain (remainder filled in from reference TRBV9 and TRBJ1-1): DSGVTQTPKHLITATGQRVTLRCSPRSGDLSVYWYQQSLDQGLQFLIQYYNGEERAKGNILERFSAQQFPDLHSELNLSSLELGDSALYFCASSGPTGSTEAFFGQGTRLTVV.

The rearrangement uses TRBV14 and TRBJ2-7, with a tentative D call TRBD1 (5 bases). Germline values: CDR1 SGHDN, CDR2 FVKESK. CDR3 length: 15 amino acids. Deletions cut 0 bases from V and 2 bases from J, with 11 bases between. CDR3 residues: CASSQDPVRAYEQYF. The DNA for the CDR3 is TGTGCCAGCAGCCAAGATCCAGTCAGGGCCTACGAGCAGTACTTC.

The chain links TRBV21-1 to TRBJ1-6; TRBD1, the D gene given by the table, was not confirmed from the DNA. TRBV21-1 is a known pseudogene. CDR3 length: 13 amino acids. CDR3: CASMGQYNSPLHF. In DNA form, the CDR3 reads TGTGCCAGCATGGGCCAGTATAATTCACCCCTCCACTTT.

The gene calls are TRBV11-2 and TRBJ1-6; 7 positions agree with TRBD1. This CDR3 is built from 15 residues. With V trimmed by 0 bases and J by 7 bases, 3 bases remained unmatched. The V gene's germline CDR1 is SGHAT and CDR2 FQNNGV. Here the CDR3 DNA reads TGTGCCAGCAGCTTAGAGGGGACAGCAAATTCACCCCTCCACTTT. Its translation: CASSLEGTANSPLHF.

The chain joins TRBV27 to TRBJ1-3; perhaps TRBD1 as D (5 bases). The CDR3 covers 16 residues. Trimming took 6 bases from V and 4 from J, leaving 19 bases between them. The germline V gene has CDR1 MNHEY and CDR2 SMNVEV (reference sequence). CDR3 loop: CASSRGLVGTGNTIYF. DNA for the CDR3: TGTGCCAGCAGCCGCGGGTTGGTCGGGACCGGAAACACCATATATTTT.

The chain combines TRBV29-1 with TRBJ2-3; D remains ambiguous. Trimming stripped 4 bases from V and 2 bases from J, with 13 bases between. Per the germline V gene, CDR1 is SQVTM and CDR2 is ANQGSEA. The CDR3 consists of 14 residues. CDR3 residues: CSVGDWQNTDTQYF. Here the CDR3 DNA reads TGCAGCGTTGGCGATTGGCAGAACACAGATACGCAGTATTTT.